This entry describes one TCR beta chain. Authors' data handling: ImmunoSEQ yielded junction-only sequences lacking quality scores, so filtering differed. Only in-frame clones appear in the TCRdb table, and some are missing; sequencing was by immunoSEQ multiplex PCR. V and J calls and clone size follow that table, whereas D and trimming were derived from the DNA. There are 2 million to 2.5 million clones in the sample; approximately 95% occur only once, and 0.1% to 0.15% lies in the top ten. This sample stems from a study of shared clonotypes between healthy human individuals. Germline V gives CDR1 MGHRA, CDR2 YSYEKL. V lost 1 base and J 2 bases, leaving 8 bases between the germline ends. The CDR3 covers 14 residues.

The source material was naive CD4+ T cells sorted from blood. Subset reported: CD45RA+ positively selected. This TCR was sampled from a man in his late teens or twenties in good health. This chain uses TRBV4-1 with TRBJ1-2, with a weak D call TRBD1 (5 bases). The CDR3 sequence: CASSQAGENYGYTF. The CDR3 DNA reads TGCGCCAGCAGCCAAGCGGGGGAGAACTATGGCTACACCTTC.